These 29 T cell receptor beta chains came from one sample sequenced in a study of T cell responses to AZD1222 COVID-19 vaccine. Repertoires were generated with immunoSEQ multiplex PCR, while TCRdb's copy carries only in-frame clones and drops some. The sample lists fewer than 120,000 clones, roughly 87% seen once, with about 3% in the top ten. Sequenced material: peripheral blood, taken on day 0 of AZD1222 vaccination. All receptors come from an adult in good health.

The chain couples TRBV7-9 to TRBJ2-7; the D gene is possibly TRBD1 (5 bases). Germline-derived CDR1 and CDR2 are SEHNR and FQNEAQ (reference sequence). V shed 2 bases and J shed 6 bases, with 11 bases lying between them. This CDR3 has 13 residues. CDR3: CASSLTREGEQYF. The DNA of the CDR3 is TGTGCCAGCAGCTTAACCAGGGAAGGCGAGCAGTACTTC.

The rearrangement uses TRBV6-5 and TRBJ2-7; D is uncertain. The CDR3 extends over 14 amino acids. Germline assignment: CDR1 MNHEY and CDR2 SVGAGI. Trimming took 0 bases from V and 2 from J, leaving 8 bases between them. CDR3 DNA sequence: TGTGCCAGCAGTTACTCGGGAAGAGCCTACGAGCAGTACTTC. This sequence encodes CASSYSGRAYEQYF.

V gene TRBV4-2 combines with J gene TRBJ2-7; the D call may be TRBD1 or TRBD2 (5 bases each). This CDR3 region has 14 residues. Trimming stripped 6 bases from V and 2 bases from J, with 14 bases between. CDR1 LGHNA and CDR2 YNFKEQ come from the germline V gene. CDR3 residues: CASSLNGGPYEQYF. The CDR3 DNA sequence: TGTGCCAGCAGTCTGAATGGGGGACCCTACGAGCAGTACTTC.

The chain has TRBV11-2 and TRBJ2-2, with 8 bases that match TRBD1. V shed 5 bases and J 4 bases; nucleotides not matched to a gene: 6. The CDR3 covers 15 residues. Germline V lookup: CDR1 SGHAT, CDR2 FQNNGV. The DNA of the CDR3 is TGTGCCAGCAGCCCCCTTACAGGGGGCACCGGGGAGCTGTTTTTT. Protein sequence: CASSPLTGGTGELFF. Filled out from reference TRBV11-2 and TRBJ2-2, the complete variable domain reads EAGVAQSPRYKIIEKRQSVAFWCNPISGHATLYWYQQILGQGPKLLIQFQNNGVVDDSQLPKDRFSAERLKGVDSTLKIQPAKLEDSAVYLCASSPLTGGTGELFFGEGSRLTVL.

V is TRBV15 and J is TRBJ1-3; no clear D gene. From germline, CDR1 is LNHNV and CDR2 YYDKDF (reference sequence). There are 17 residues in the CDR3. Trimming took off 4 bases at V and 4 bases at J, with 20 bases between the two ends. DNA for the CDR3: TGTGCCACCAGCACCCGGCCCTCGTGGGCGTCAGGAAACACCATATATTTT. Amino acids: CATSTRPSWASGNTIYF.

This clone came up once. V gene TRBV7-9 combines with J gene TRBJ1-1; D ambiguous. The length of the CDR3 is 15 residues. Per the germline V gene, CDR1 is SEHNR and CDR2 is FQNEAQ (reference sequence). Trimming took 1 base from V and 2 from J, leaving 11 bases between them. The CDR3 sequence is CASSLVTTPNTEAFF. CDR3 nucleotide sequence: TGTGCCAGCAGCTTAGTGACAACACCAAACACTGAAGCTTTCTTT.

This chain connects TRBV6-6 to TRBJ2-7, with a possible D match to TRBD1 (6 bases). The CDR3 has 14 amino acids. The germline V and J ends were trimmed by 7 bases and 5 bases, with 18 bases remaining between them. Germline V CDR1 and CDR2: MNHNY, SVGAGI (reference sequence). The DNA for the CDR3 is TGTGCCAGCATTTCAAATCCGGACAGAAACGAGCAGTACTTC. Protein product: CASISNPDRNEQYF.

The gene calls are TRBV5-4 and TRBJ1-6; D is undetermined. Germline V gene sequence: CDR1 SGHNT, CDR2 YYREEE (reference sequence). The CDR3 totals 14 residues. V was shortened by 2 bases and J by 7 bases, with 10 bases between the two germline ends. The CDR3 DNA sequence: TGTGCCAGCAGCTTTGGGATTCCCAATTCACCCCTCCACTTT. As protein: CASSFGIPNSPLHF.

The chain carries TRBV7-9 and TRBJ1-1; 7 bases align to TRBD1. V lost 1 base to trimming and J lost 3 bases; unmatched junction nucleotides: 8. This CDR3 is 16 amino acids long. From germline, CDR1 is SEHNR and CDR2 FQNEAQ (reference sequence). In DNA form, the CDR3 reads TGTGCCAGCAGCTTAGACCGGACAGGTGGGTACACTGAAGCTTTCTTT. This translates into CASSLDRTGGYTEAFF.

This chain links TRBV5-8 with TRBJ2-6, with 8 bases matching TRBD1. This CDR3 comprises 16 residues. Germline CDR1 reads SGHTS; CDR2 reads YDEGEE. The trim removed 1 base at V and 4 bases at J, leaving 4 bases unmatched. CDR3: CASSLYQGAGANVLTF. DNA for the CDR3: TGTGCCAGCAGCTTGTATCAGGGGGCCGGGGCCAACGTCCTGACTTTC.

Here the CDR3 reads CASSPWRSGGNNEQFF. The DNA for the CDR3 is TGTGCCAGCAGTCCCTGGCGAAGCGGGGGCAACAATGAGCAGTTCTTC. The gene calls are TRBV5-4 and TRBJ2-1; TRBD2 matches at 8 bases. CDR1 is SGHNT, CDR2 YYREEE, per germline (reference sequence). V shed 5 bases and J 5 bases; nucleotides not matched to a gene: 12. CDR3 length: 16 amino acids.

The chain is built from TRBV3-1 (or the pseudogene TRBV3-2) and TRBJ2-1; D is ambiguous. V dropped 7 bases and J dropped 5 bases, with 18 bases sitting between them. Germline CDR1 and CDR2: LGHDT and YNNKEL (reference sequence). The CDR3 runs to 15 residues. The CDR3 reads CASTRRRDSHNEQFF. CDR3 nucleotide sequence: TGTGCCAGCACCCGCCGGCGCGATTCCCACAATGAGCAGTTCTTC.

This rearrangement joins TRBV25-1 to TRBJ2-5; TRBD2 agrees at 10 bases. V was pared by 6 bases and J by 5 bases, with 9 bases of the junction left unmatched. Germline CDR1 is MGHDK and CDR2 is SYGVNS. The CDR3 spans 15 residues. The CDR3 region has the DNA TGTGCCAGCAGCCCTCCCGGACTAGCGGATGAGACCCAGTACTTC. Translated: CASSPPGLADETQYF.

V usage is TRBV7-2 and J usage is TRBJ1-2; D is ambiguous. The CDR3 totals 15 residues. V gave up 7 bases and J gave up 7 bases, with 22 bases separating them. Germline V gene data show CDR1 as SGHTA and CDR2 as FQGNSA. The chain's CDR3 is CASNPPGRGVGGYTF. The CDR3, as DNA: TGTGCCAGCAACCCCCCCGGGCGGGGAGTGGGTGGCTACACCTTC.

The J gene is TRBJ2-5, the V gene TRBV9; 8 nucleotides align to TRBD2. Per the germline V gene, CDR1 is SGDLS and CDR2 is YYNGEE. Germline trimming cut 3 bases from V and 2 bases from J; bases unmatched to any gene: 12. The CDR3 totals 17 residues. The CDR3 is CASSASGGGRLQETQYF. CDR3 DNA sequence: TGTGCCAGCAGCGCTTCAGGCGGGGGGCGCCTACAAGAGACCCAGTACTTC.

The V and J genes are TRBV9 and TRBJ1-1; TRBD1 is a possible D gene (5 bases). The CDR3 has 14 amino acids. V lost 0 bases, J lost 1 base, and 7 bases lay in between. The V gene's germline CDR1 is SGDLS and CDR2 YYNGEE. CDR3 amino acids: CASSVVGENTEAFF. The CDR3 DNA reads as TGTGCCAGCAGCGTAGTGGGGGAGAACACTGAAGCTTTCTTT.

The genes are TRBV7-3 and TRBJ2-2; a weak D match, TRBD2 (6 bases). Germline V lookup: CDR1 SGHTA, CDR2 FQGTGA. The length of the CDR3 is 17 residues. The V gene lost 5 bases and the J gene lost 1 base, with 17 bases spanning the gap. The CDR3 coding sequence is TGTGCCAGCAGCCCCCAAGATGCGGGGCTGAACACCGGGGAGCTGTTTTTT. This codes for CASSPQDAGLNTGELFF.

The chain links TRBV7-3 to TRBJ2-2, with no clear D. Germline-derived CDR1 and CDR2 are SGHTA and FQGTGA. V dropped 6 bases and J dropped 4 bases, with 15 bases sitting between them. This CDR3 is built from 15 residues. The CDR3: CASRPQSSGTGELFF. CDR3 in DNA: TGTGCCAGCAGACCACAGTCTAGTGGCACCGGGGAGCTGTTTTTT. Together with reference TRBV7-3 and TRBJ2-2, the CDR3 gives the full variable domain: GAGVSQTPSNKVTEKGKYVELRCDPISGHTALYWYRQSLGQGPEFLIYFQGTGAADDSGLPNDRFFAVRPEGSVSTLKIQRTERGDSAVYLCASRPQSSGTGELFFGEGSRLTVL.

The rearrangement uses TRBV2 and TRBJ1-1; 8 positions match TRBD1. The germline V gene encodes CDR1 SNHLY and CDR2 FYNNEI. CDR3 length: 15 amino acids. Losses at the gene ends were 9 bases for V and 0 bases for J; bases not matched to a gene: 9. CDR3 in amino acids: CASGGQGAVNTEAFF. CDR3 DNA sequence: TGTGCCAGTGGGGGGCAGGGGGCCGTGAACACTGAAGCTTTCTTT.

The rearrangement joins TRBV29-1 to TRBJ2-7; tentative D call: TRBD2 (6 bases). There are 14 residues in the CDR3. From germline, CDR1 is SQVTM and CDR2 ANQGSEA. The germline V and J ends were trimmed by 7 bases and 0 bases, with 16 bases remaining between them. This CDR3 is CSAAEDYSSYEQYF. The CDR3 DNA reads as TGCAGCGCCGCGGAGGACTACAGCTCCTACGAGCAGTACTTC.

This clone was observed a handful of times. The rearrangement joins TRBV21-1 to TRBJ1-6; whether TRBD1, the table's D call, matches the DNA was not checked. TRBV21-1 is designated a pseudogene. The CDR3 totals 16 residues. CDR3 protein: CASSKARTGHNSPLHF. The CDR3 nucleotides are TGTGCCAGCAGCAAAGCGCGGACAGGGCATAATTCACCCCTCCACTTT.

This clone showed up just once. This chain connects TRBV5-8 to TRBJ1-4; D is unresolved. CDR3 length: 15 residues. Per germline, CDR1 SGHTS and CDR2 YDEGEE. The germline V and J ends were trimmed by 1 base and 0 bases, with 7 bases remaining between them. The CDR3 DNA reads as TGTGCCAGCAGCTTGAACGGAGCAACTAATGAAAAACTGTTTTTT. Translating it yields CASSLNGATNEKLFF. The complete variable domain, with remaining parts taken from reference TRBV5-8 and TRBJ1-4, reads EAGVTQSPTHLIKTRGQQATLRCSPISGHTSVYWYQQALGLGLQFLLWYDEGEERNRGNFPPRFSGRQFPNYSSELNVNALELEDSALYLCASSLNGATNEKLFFGSGTQLSVL.

J is TRBJ1-6 and V is TRBV19; 7 nucleotides line up with TRBD1. In germline, CDR1 is LNHDA, CDR2 SQIVND (reference sequence). V lost 6 bases and J lost 6; bases outside the gene matches: 11. The CDR3 has 16 amino acids. The CDR3 loop is CASSLNDRASNSPLHF. As DNA, the CDR3 is TGTGCCAGTAGCCTGAATGACAGGGCGAGTAATTCACCCCTCCACTTT. Filled out from reference TRBV19 and TRBJ1-6, the complete variable domain reads DGGITQSPKYLFRKEGQNVTLSCEQNLNHDAMYWYRQDPGQGLRLIYYSQIVNDFQKGDIAEGYSVSREKKESFPLTVTSAQKNPTAFYLCASSLNDRASNSPLHFGNGTRLTVT.

V is TRBV7-3 and J is TRBJ2-5; 10 bases are a match to TRBD2. Germline values: CDR1 SGHTA, CDR2 FQGTGA. V was clipped by 5 bases and J by 5 bases; unmatched bases: 8. The CDR3 contains 15 residues. The CDR3 bases are TGTGCCAGCAGCCCTAGGGCTAGCGGGAGTGAGACCCAGTACTTC. It codes for CASSPRASGSETQYF. Full variable domain (rest looked up from reference TRBV7-3 and TRBJ2-5): GAGVSQTPSNKVTEKGKYVELRCDPISGHTALYWYRQSLGQGPEFLIYFQGTGAADDSGLPNDRFFAVRPEGSVSTLKIQRTERGDSAVYLCASSPRASGSETQYFGPGTRLLVL.

The V gene is TRBV4-1, the J gene TRBJ2-5; no reliable D call. V lost 1 base, J lost 10 bases, and 16 bases lay in between. The germline V gene encodes CDR1 MGHRA and CDR2 YSYEKL. This CDR3 is built from 14 residues. In DNA form, the CDR3 reads TGCGCCAGCAGCCAAGCCCCCTTGAGCCGAGGCCAGTACTTC. It translates to CASSQAPLSRGQYF.

The rearrangement uses TRBV25-1 and TRBJ1-4; D remains ambiguous. The length of the CDR3 is 12 residues. Trimming removed 6 bases at V and 8 bases at J, with 10 bases between. Germline-derived CDR1 and CDR2 are MGHDK and SYGVNS. The CDR3: CASRGVEEKLFF. In nucleotides, the CDR3 is TGTGCCAGCAGAGGTGTGGAGGAAAAACTGTTTTTT.

The rearrangement uses TRBV18 and TRBJ2-3; 7 nucleotides align to TRBD2. Trimming cost V 2 bases and J 3 bases; bases outside gene matches: 2. From germline, CDR1 is KGHSH and CDR2 LQKENI. The CDR3 has 14 amino acids. In DNA form, the CDR3 reads TGTGCCAGCTCACCAGGAGCGGGAACAGATACGCAGTATTTT. It encodes CASSPGAGTDTQYF.

The rearrangement links TRBV24-1 to TRBJ2-3, with no clear D. Germline loops: CDR1 KGHDR, CDR2 SFDVKD. V lost 4 bases to trimming and J lost 6 bases, with 13 bases between them. This CDR3 has 14 amino acids. The CDR3 coding sequence is TGTGCCACCAGTGACAGACGGCTGTTGGATACGCAGTATTTT. Amino acid sequence: CATSDRRLLDTQYF.

The chain's CDR3 is CASSQDWGQTGELFF. The CDR3 nucleotides read TGTGCCAGCAGCCAAGATTGGGGACAGACCGGGGAGCTGTTTTTT. The chain links TRBV4-2 to TRBJ2-2; TRBD1 matches 7 bases. The V and J ends lost 0 bases and 5 bases, in that order; junction bases with no gene match: 3. There are 15 residues in the CDR3. Per the germline V gene, CDR1 is LGHNA and CDR2 is YNFKEQ.